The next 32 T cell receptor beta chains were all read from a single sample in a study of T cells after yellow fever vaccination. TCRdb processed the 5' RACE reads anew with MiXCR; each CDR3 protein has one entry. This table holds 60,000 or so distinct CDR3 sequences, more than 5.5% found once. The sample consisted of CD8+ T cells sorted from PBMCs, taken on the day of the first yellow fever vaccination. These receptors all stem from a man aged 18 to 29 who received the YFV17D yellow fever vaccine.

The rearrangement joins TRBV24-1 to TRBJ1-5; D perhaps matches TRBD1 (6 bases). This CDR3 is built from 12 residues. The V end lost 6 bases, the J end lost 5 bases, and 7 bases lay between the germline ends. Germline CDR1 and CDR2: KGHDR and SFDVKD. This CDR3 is CATSPGDQPQHF. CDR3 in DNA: TGTGCCACCAGTCCAGGGGATCAGCCCCAGCATTTT.

CDR3 nucleotides: TGTGCCAGCAGTTGGACTAGCGGGGGGAATGAGCAGTTCTTC. Translating it yields CASSWTSGGNEQFF. The chain has TRBV12-3 or TRBV12-4 and TRBJ2-1; TRBD2 matches 14 bases. With 4 bases clipped from V and 7 bases from J, the junction kept 0 bases outside the gene matches. The CDR3 runs 14 residues.

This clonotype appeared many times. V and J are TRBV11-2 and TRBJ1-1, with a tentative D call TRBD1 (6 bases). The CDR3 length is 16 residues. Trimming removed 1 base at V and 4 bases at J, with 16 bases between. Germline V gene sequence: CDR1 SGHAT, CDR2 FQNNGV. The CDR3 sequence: CASSLVLGPGVTEAFF. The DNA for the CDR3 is TGTGCCAGCAGCTTAGTACTGGGACCAGGGGTCACTGAAGCTTTCTTT.

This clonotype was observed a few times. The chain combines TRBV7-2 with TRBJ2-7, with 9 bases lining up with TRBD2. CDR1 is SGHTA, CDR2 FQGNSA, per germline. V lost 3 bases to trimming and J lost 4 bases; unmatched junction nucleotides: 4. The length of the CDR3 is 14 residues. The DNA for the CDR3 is TGTGCCAGCAGCTTTCCGGGACTAGCTTACGAGCAGTACTTC. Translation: CASSFPGLAYEQYF.

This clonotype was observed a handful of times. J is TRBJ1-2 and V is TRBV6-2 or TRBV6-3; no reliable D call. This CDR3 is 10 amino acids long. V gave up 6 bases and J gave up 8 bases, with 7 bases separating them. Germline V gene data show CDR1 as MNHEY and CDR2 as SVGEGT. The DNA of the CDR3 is TGTGCCAGCAGAGCAGGAGGCTACACCTTC. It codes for CASRAGGYTF.

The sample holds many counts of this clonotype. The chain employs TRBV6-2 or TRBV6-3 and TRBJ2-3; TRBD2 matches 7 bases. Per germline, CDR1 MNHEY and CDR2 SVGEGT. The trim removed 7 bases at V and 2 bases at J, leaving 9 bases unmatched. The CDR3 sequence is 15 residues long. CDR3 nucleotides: TGTGCCAGCACTCACGGGCTAGCGGACACAGATACGCAGTATTTT. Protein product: CASTHGLADTDTQYF.

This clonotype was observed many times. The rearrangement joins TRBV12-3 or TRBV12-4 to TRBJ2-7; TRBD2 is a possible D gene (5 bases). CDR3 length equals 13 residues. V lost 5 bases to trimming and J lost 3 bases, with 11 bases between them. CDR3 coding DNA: TGTGCCAGCAGTGAGAAGGCGGGCTACGAGCAGTACGTC. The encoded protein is CASSEKAGYEQYV.

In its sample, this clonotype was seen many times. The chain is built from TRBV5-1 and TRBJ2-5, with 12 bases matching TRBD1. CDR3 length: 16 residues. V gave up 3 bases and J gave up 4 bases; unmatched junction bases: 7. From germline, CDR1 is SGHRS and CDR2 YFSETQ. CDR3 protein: CASSSGTGGAGETQYF. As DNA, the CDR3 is TGCGCCAGCAGCTCGGGGACAGGGGGCGCGGGAGAGACCCAGTACTTC.

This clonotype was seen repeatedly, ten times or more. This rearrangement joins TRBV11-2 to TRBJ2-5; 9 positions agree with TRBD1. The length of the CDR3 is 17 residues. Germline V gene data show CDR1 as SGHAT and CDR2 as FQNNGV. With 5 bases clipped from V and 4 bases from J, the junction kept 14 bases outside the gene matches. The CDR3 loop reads CASSQHWDRDLGETQYF. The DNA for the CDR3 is TGTGCCAGCAGCCAGCACTGGGACAGGGATCTGGGAGAGACCCAGTACTTC.

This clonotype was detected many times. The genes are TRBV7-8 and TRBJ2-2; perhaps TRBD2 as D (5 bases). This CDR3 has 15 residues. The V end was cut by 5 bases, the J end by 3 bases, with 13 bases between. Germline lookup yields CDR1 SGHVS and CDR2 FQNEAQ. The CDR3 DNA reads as TGTGCCAGCAGCCAGAGGGTCGGGGACACCGGGGAGCTGTTTTTT. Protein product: CASSQRVGDTGELFF.

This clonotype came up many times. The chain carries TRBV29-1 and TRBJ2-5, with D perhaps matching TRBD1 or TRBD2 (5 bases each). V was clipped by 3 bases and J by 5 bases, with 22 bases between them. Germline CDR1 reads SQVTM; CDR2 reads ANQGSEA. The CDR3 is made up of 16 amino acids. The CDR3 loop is CSVDGRRLGVGETQYF. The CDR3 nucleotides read TGCAGCGTTGATGGGCGCCGTTTGGGGGTAGGGGAGACCCAGTACTTC.

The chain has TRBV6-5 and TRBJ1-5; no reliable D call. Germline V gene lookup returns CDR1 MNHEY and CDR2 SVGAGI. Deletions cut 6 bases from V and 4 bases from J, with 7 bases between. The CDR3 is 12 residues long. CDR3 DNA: TGTGCCAGCAGAACCAGTAATCAGCCCCAGCATTTT. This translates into CASRTSNQPQHF.

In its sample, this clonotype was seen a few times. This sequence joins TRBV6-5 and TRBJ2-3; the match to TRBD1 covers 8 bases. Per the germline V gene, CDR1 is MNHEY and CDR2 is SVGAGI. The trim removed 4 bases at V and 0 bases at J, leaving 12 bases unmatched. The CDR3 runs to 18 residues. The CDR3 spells CASSFPDRGGLSTDTQYF. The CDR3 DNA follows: TGTGCCAGCAGTTTCCCTGACAGGGGAGGTTTGAGCACAGATACGCAGTATTTT.

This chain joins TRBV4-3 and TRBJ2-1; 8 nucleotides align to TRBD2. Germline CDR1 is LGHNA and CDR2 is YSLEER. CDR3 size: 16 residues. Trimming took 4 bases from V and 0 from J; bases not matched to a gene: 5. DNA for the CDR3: TGCGCCAGCAGCCCCCGGCGGGGGGACTCCTACAATGAGCAGTTCTTC. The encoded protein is CASSPRRGDSYNEQFF.

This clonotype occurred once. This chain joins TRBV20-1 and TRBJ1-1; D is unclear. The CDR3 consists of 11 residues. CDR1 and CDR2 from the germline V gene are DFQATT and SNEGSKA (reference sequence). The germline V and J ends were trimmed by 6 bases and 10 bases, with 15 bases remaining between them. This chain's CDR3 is CSALTEIGAFF. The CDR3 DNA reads TGCAGTGCGTTAACAGAGATAGGAGCTTTCTTT.

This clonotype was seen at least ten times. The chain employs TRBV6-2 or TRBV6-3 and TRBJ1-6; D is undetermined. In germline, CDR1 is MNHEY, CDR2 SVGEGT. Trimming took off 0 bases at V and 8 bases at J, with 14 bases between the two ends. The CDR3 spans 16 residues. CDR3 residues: CASSYSSAAWDSPLHF. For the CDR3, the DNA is TGTGCCAGCAGTTACTCGAGTGCGGCCTGGGATTCACCCCTCCACTTT.

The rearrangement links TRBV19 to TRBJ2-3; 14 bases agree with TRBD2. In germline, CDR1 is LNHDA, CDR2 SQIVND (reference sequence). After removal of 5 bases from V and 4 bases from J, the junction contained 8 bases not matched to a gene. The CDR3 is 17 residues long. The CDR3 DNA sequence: TGTGCCAGTAGTCTTCGGGGACTAGCGGGGGAGTCAGATACGCAGTATTTT. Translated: CASSLRGLAGESDTQYF.

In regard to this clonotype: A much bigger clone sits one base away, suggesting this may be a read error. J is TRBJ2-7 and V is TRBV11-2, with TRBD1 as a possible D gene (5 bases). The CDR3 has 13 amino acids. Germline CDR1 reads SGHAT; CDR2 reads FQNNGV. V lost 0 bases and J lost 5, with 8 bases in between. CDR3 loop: CASSLEVGDEQYV. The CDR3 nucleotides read TGTGCCAGCAGCTTAGAAGTAGGGGACGAGCAGTACGTC.

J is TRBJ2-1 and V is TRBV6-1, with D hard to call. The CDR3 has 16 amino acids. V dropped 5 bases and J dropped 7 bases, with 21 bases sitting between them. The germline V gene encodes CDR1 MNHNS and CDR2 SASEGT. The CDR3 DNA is TGTGCCAGCAGTCCGGCATCCCCAAAACCGGCGAATGAGCAGTTCTTC. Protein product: CASSPASPKPANEQFF.

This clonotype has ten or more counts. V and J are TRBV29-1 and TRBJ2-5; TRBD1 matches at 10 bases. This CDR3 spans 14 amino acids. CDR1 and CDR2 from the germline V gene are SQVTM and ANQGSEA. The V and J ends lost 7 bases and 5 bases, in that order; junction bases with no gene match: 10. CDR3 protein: CSANPRGQGETQYF. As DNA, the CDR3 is TGCAGCGCCAATCCGAGGGGACAGGGGGAGACCCAGTACTTC.

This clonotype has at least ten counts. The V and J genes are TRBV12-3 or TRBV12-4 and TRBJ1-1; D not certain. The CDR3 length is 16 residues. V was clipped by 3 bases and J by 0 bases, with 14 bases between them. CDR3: CASSFAQLQMNTEAFF. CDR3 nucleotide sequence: TGTGCCAGCAGTTTCGCTCAATTACAGATGAACACTGAAGCTTTCTTT.

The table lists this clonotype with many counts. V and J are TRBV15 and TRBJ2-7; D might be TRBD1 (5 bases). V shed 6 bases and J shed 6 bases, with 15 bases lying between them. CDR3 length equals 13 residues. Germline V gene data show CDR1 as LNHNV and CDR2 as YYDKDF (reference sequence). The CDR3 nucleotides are TGTGCCACCAGTGATATAGGGGCTGCCGAGCAGTACTTC. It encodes CATSDIGAAEQYF.

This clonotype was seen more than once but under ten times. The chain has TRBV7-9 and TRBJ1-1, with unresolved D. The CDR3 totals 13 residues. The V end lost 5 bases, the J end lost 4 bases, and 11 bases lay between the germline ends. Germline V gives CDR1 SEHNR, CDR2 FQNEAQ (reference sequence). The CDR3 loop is CASSPTLGTEAFF. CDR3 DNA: TGTGCCAGCAGCCCCACGCTCGGCACTGAAGCTTTCTTT.

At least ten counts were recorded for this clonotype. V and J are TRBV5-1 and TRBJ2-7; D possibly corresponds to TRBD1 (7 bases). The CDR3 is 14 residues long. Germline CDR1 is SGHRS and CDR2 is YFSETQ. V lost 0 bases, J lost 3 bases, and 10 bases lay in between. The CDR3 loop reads CASSLGQGLYEQYV. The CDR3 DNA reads TGCGCCAGCAGCTTGGGACAGGGACTCTACGAGCAGTACGTC.

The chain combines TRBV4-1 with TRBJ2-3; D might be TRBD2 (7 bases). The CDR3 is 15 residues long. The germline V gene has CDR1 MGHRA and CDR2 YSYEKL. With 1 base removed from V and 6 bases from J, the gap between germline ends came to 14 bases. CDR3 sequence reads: CASSQAEGGVDTQYF. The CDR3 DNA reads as TGCGCCAGCAGCCAAGCGGAGGGGGGGGTGGATACGCAGTATTTT.

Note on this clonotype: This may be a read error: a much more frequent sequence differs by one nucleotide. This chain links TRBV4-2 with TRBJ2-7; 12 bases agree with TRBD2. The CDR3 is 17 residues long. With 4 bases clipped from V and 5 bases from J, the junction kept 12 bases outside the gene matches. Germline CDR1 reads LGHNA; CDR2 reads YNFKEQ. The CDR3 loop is CASSPSPSGGAHDEQYF. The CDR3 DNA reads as TGTGCCAGCAGCCCATCCCCTAGCGGGGGGGCCCATGACGAGCAGTACTTC.

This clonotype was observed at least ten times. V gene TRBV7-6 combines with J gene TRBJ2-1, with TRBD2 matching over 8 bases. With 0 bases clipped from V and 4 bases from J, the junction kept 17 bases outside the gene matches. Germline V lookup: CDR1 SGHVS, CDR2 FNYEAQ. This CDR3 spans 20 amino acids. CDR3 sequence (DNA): TGTGCCAGCAGCTTAGCGCTGTTAGCGGGGAGCCTTAGAGTATACAATGAGCAGTTCTTC. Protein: CASSLALLAGSLRVYNEQFF. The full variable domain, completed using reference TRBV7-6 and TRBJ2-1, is GAGVSQSPRYKVTKRGQDVALRCDPISGHVSLYWYRQALGQGPEFLTYFNYEAQQDKSGLPNDRFSAERPEGSISTLTIQRTEQRDSAMYRCASSLALLAGSLRVYNEQFFGPGTRLTVL.

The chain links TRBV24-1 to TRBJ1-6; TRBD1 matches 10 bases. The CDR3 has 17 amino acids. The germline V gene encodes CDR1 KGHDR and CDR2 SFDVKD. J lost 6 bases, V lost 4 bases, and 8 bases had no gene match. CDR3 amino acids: CATSDGDRGLSNSPLHF. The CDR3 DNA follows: TGTGCCACCAGTGACGGGGACAGGGGATTGAGTAATTCACCCCTCCACTTT.

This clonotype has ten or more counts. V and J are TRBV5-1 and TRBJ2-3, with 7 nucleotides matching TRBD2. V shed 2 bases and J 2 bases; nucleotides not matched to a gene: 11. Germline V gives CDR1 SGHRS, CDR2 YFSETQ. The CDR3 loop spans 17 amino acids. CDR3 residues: CASSFEFSGASTDTQYF. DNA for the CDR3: TGCGCCAGCAGCTTCGAGTTCAGCGGGGCGTCCACAGATACGCAGTATTTT. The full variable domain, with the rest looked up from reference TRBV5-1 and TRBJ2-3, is KAGVTQTPRYLIKTRGQQVTLSCSPISGHRSVSWYQQTPGQGLQFLFEYFSETQRNKGNFPGRFSGRQFSNSRSEMNVSTLELGDSALYLCASSFEFSGASTDTQYFGPGTRLTVL.

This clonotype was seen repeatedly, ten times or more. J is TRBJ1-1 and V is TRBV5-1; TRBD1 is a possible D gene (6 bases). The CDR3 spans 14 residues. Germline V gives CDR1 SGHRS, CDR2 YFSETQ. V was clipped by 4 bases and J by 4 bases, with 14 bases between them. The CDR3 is CASSPQGLGTEAFF. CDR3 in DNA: TGCGCCAGCAGCCCCCAGGGGTTGGGCACTGAAGCTTTCTTT.

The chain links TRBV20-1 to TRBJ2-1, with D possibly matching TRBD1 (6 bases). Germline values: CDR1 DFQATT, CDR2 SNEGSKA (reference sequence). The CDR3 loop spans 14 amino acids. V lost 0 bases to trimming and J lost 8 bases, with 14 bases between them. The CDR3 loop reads CSARDLGQGYEQFF. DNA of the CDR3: TGCAGTGCTAGAGATCTCGGGCAGGGGTATGAGCAGTTCTTC.

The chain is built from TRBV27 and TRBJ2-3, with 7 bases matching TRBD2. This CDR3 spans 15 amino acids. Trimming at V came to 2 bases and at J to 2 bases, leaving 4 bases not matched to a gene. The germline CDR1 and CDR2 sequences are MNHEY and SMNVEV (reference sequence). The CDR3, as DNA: TGTGCCAGCAGTTTAAGCCGGGGGGACACAGATACGCAGTATTTT. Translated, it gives CASSLSRGDTDTQYF.